This T cell receptor (beta chain) was recovered during a study of blood T cells in healthy people across ages. A second roughly 6 to 12 cycle PCR used barcoded and J-beta primers. TCRdb re-derived calls from the 5' RACE reads in MiXCR, one entry per CDR3 protein. Among about 1.1 million distinct CDR3 sequences listed, around two fifths were seen once. This CDR3 is built from 17 residues. Germline trimming cut 0 bases from V and 5 bases from J; bases unmatched to any gene: 12. Germline loops: CDR1 MNHEY, CDR2 SVGAGI. Study findings and constraints: It was the long-lived donors that had more naive CD4+ cells and higher diversity than aged donors.

Note on this clonotype: No antigen is known for it.

The specimen was blood. The sequence derives from a young man in good health. This chain uses TRBV6-5 with TRBJ1-1; 7 bases map to TRBD1. CDR3 region: CASSYSKTGRIVTEAFF. The CDR3 coding sequence is TGTGCCAGCAGTTACTCGAAGACAGGGCGAATAGTGACTGAAGCTTTCTTT.